The source of this T cell receptor (beta chain) is a study of a mutant IDH1 vaccine in newly diagnosed glioma. The overall study: Radiotherapy alone preceded vaccination by 4-6 weeks; alternatively, vaccination started with temozolomide cycles.

A note on this clone: Its antigen remains unknown.

The CDR3 spans 11 residues. V was trimmed by 7 bases and J by 6 bases, leaving 9 bases between them. Germline lookup yields CDR1 MNHEY and CDR2 SVGAGI. Profiled with immunoSEQ multiplex PCR; TCRdb holds only in-frame clones, not every one. Of more than 35,000 clones listed, 75% are singletons. General observations from the study: Changes in top peripheral clonotypes did not appear linked to pseudoprogression.

Indicated time point: week 47, end of study. Every single dose of the vaccine, 300 ug of mutant IDH1 20-mer peptide, came with topical imiquimod. The donor cohort comprised cases of new WHO grade 3 or 4 IDH1-mutant, ATRX-lost astrocytoma. Sequencing was performed on PBMCs, taken from a glioma patient whose treatment included an IDH1 peptide vaccine. The chain is built from TRBV6-5 and TRBJ1-2, with D tentatively TRBD1 (6 bases). This sequence was found in a man aged 40-50 years with glioma. As DNA, the CDR3 is TGTGCCAGCACGGGGGGCGATGGCTACACCTTC. It specifies CASTGGDGYTF.